Listed below are T cell receptor beta chains from one sample, sequenced in a study of T cell responses to AZD1222 COVID-19 vaccine. Libraries were prepared by immunoSEQ multiplex PCR; TCRdb keeps only in-frame clonotypes and omits some of them. Of fewer than 200,000 clones listed, 85% to 95% are singletons. The sample consisted of peripheral blood, taken on day 0 of AZD1222 vaccination. These TCRs come from an adult in good health. The CDR3 runs from the conserved cysteine through the conserved F or W. The order of the fields is D gene, V gene, clone size, J gene, CDR3 DNA, CDR3 protein. A D gene is named only where the DNA matches it firmly. Expanded clones get a size class; other rows say once, few or many, or leave the size out.

-	TRBV28	few	TRBJ1-2	TGTGCCAGCAGTTTGTCCGGACAGAACTATGGCTACACCTTC	CASSLSGQNYGYTF
-	TRBV7-9	-	TRBJ1-2	TGTGCCAGCAGCTTAGCCGGGGCAGTCGGCGGCTACACCTTC	CASSLAGAVGGYTF
-	TRBV2	-	TRBJ2-3	TGTGCCAGCAGTCGGACCCCCTCCGTAGATACGCAGTATTTT	CASSRTPSVDTQYF
TRBD1	TRBV7-9	-	TRBJ2-1	TGTGCCAGCAGCCGGGGCTGGGGCAGGGGGCACAATGAGCAGTTCTTC	CASSRGWGRGHNEQFF
-	TRBV19	-	TRBJ1-1	TGTGCCAGTAGTATGAGGGCAGGGTGGTCGAGCACTGAAGCTTTCTTT	CASSMRAGWSSTEAFF
TRBD1	TRBV3-1/TRBV3-2	-	TRBJ1-2	TGTGCCAGCAGCCAGACCGACAGGGGATATGGCTACACCTTC	CASSQTDRGYGYTF
-	TRBV7-2	-	TRBJ1-5	TGTGCCAGCAGCTTCCAGCCCCCCCCGGGGGGACAGCCCCAGCATTTT	CASSFQPPPGGQPQHF
-	TRBV11-2	-	TRBJ2-2	TGTGCCAGCAGCTTAGGGATACGGTTGAACACCGGGGAGCTGTTTTTT	CASSLGIRLNTGELFF
-	TRBV10-3	-	TRBJ1-4	TGTGCCATCAGTGAGGCGACAGGCTGGAATGAAAAACTGTTTTTT	CAISEATGWNEKLFF
-	TRBV13	-	TRBJ2-1	TGTGCCAGCAGCCCCCTAGGCCGCGAGGGGAATGAGCAGTTCTTC	CASSPLGREGNEQFF
-	TRBV10-3	-	TRBJ1-3	TGTGCCATCAGTGAGTCGGTCCGTAGCTCTGGAAACACCATATATTTT	CAISESVRSSGNTIYF
-	TRBV6-2/TRBV6-3	-	TRBJ1-5	TGTGCCAGCAGTTACGCGTGGCAGCCCCAGCATTTT	CASSYAWQPQHF
-	TRBV29-1	few	TRBJ1-1	TGCAGCGTTGGAGGGGGGGGTGCCACTGAAGCTTTCTTT	CSVGGGGATEAFF
TRBD1	TRBV6-5	-	TRBJ1-6	TGTGCCAGCAGTTCCGGGACAGGGCCTTCACCCCTCCACTTT	CASSSGTGPSPLHF
-	TRBV10-1	-	TRBJ2-7	TGCGCCAGCAGTGAAGGACAGGGACTACTCTACGAGCAGTACTTC	CASSEGQGLLYEQYF
-	TRBV19	-	TRBJ1-2	TGTGCCAGTAGTATCCCCCTAATCCGGGGGGATGGCTACACCTTC	CASSIPLIRGDGYTF